This T cell receptor beta chain was sequenced during a study of vaccination and CD4 T cells after COVID-19. This CDR3 has 15 amino acids. CDR1 is MNHNS, CDR2 SASEGT, per germline. Treatment denoted: roughly nine-day PBMC culture with coronavirus spike peptide pools or control peptides (ViraFEST assay). Unexposed donor CD4+ T cells predated the COVID-19 pandemic, collected 2011-2018. ViraFEST sequenced TCRs after peptide-pool expansion of antigen-specific T cells. Cell culture was performed with roughly 2 million PBMCs per well in the presence of 7.5 to 10 IU/ml IL-2 and around 9 ug/ml peptide pools. Available cell numbers determined whether unexposed-donor CD4+ T cells were probed with SARS-CoV-2 S/N and four cold-coronavirus spikes. About this clonotype: No antigen is known for it. One junction end does not reproduce the germline sequence, and a read error may be involved.

Sequence data for DNA of cultured CD4+ T cells were generated by the Oncomine TCR Beta short-read assay. Researchers extracted genomic DNA from CD4+ T cells that had been cultured. MiXCR was run by TCRdb on the PCR reads, yielding one entry per CDR3 protein. The sample includes approximately 11,000 distinct CDR3 sequences, 30% to 40% of them seen just once. V gene TRBV6-1 combines with J gene TRBJ2-1; tentatively, D is TRBD2 (5 bases). Input material: CD4+ T cells from blood, cultured in vitro. This TCR derives from a human donor in good health. This CDR3 reads CAARGNLVSNNEQFF. The CDR3 coding sequence is TGTGCCGCCCGAGGGAACTTGGTCTCCAACAATGAGCAGTTCTTC.